The 3 T cell receptor beta chains in this list originate from one sample, sequenced in a study of blood T cell repertoires in COVID-19. Assay used: immunoSEQ multiplex PCR; TCRdb lists only in-frame clones, some missing. The sample has roughly 150,000 clones; about 81% are singletons. Specimen: peripheral blood. The receptors derive from a woman over 75 with acute or convalescent COVID-19.

This clone showed up just once. The chain is built from TRBV10-3 and TRBJ1-5; TRBD1 agrees at 10 bases. The J segment lost 4 bases and the V segment lost 6 bases, leaving 3 bases of the junction unmatched. Germline CDR1 ENHRY, CDR2 SYGVKD. This CDR3 comprises 14 residues. The CDR3 region is CAIRGDRGNQPQHF. CDR3 DNA sequence: TGTGCCATCAGAGGGGACAGGGGAAATCAGCCCCAGCATTTT.

Of note for this clone: The junction departs from germline at one end; a sequencing error may be responsible. Distinct nucleotide sequences in the sample also encode this CDR3. The rearrangement links TRBV12-5 to TRBJ2-3; 11 bases agree with TRBD2. Germline V gene data show CDR1 as LGHNT and CDR2 as FRNRAP. This CDR3 contains 16 residues. The CDR3 sequence is CASGLVLAGVADTQYF. The DNA for the CDR3 is TGTGCTAGTGGCTTGGTACTAGCGGGGGTAGCAGATACGCAGTATTTT.

V usage is TRBV27 and J usage is TRBJ1-2; 7 nucleotides agree with TRBD1. CDR1 MNHEY and CDR2 SMNVEV come from the germline V gene (reference sequence). This CDR3 spans 14 amino acids. The trim removed 6 bases at V and 2 bases at J, leaving 6 bases unmatched. For the CDR3, the DNA is TGTGCCAGCAGAGAGACAGGGAGGAACTATGGCTACACCTTC. It encodes CASRETGRNYGYTF.